This passage covers 27 T cell receptor beta chains from one sample sequenced in a study of OX40 agonist ivuxolimab in advanced cancers. Measured with immunoSEQ multiplex PCR; TCRdb has only the in-frame clones, and not every one. The sample contains 50,000 to 65,000 clones, approximately 79% of which appear only once. The sequenced sample was CD4+ or CD8+ T cells sorted from blood, obtained in a trial of the OX40 agonist ivuxolimab. These receptors all stem from an adult with an advanced solid tumor such as melanoma, head and neck, liver or kidney cancer.

J is TRBJ1-2 and V is TRBV6-6; maybe TRBD1 (5 bases). Germline values: CDR1 MNHNY, CDR2 SVGAGI (reference sequence). The CDR3 is 14 residues long. The V end lost 0 bases, the J end lost 1 base, and 6 bases lay between the germline ends. CDR3 in amino acids: CASSYSDSNYGYTF. CDR3 DNA sequence: TGTGCCAGCAGTTACTCCGACAGTAACTATGGCTACACCTTC.

This clone was counted only a few times. The chain recombines TRBV7-9 with TRBJ1-5, with D perhaps matching TRBD1 (6 bases). V was trimmed by 7 bases and J by 2 bases, leaving 12 bases between them. The CDR3 is 14 amino acids. Germline CDR1 and CDR2: SEHNR and FQNEAQ (reference sequence). This CDR3 is CASIPRGGNQPQHF. CDR3 DNA sequence: TGTGCCAGCATCCCTAGGGGGGGCAATCAGCCCCAGCATTTT.

The chain recombines TRBV5-1 with TRBJ1-2; D unclear. The CDR3 length is 12 residues. CDR1 and CDR2 from the germline V gene are SGHRS and YFSETQ. V lost 6 bases and J lost 8, with 14 bases in between. This chain's CDR3 is CASTGYLSGYTF. CDR3 DNA sequence: TGCGCCAGCACGGGGTACCTTTCGGGCTACACCTTC.

This clone has more than one count but fewer than ten. The rearrangement joins TRBV2 to TRBJ1-1; TRBD1 is a possible D gene (6 bases). CDR1 is SNHLY, CDR2 FYNNEI, per germline. Trimming took 5 bases from V and 6 from J, leaving 13 bases between them. This CDR3 has 13 residues. CDR3 DNA sequence: TGTGCCAGCAGTTCCACAGGGCCTTCTGAAGCTTTCTTT. Residues: CASSSTGPSEAFF.

This sequence joins TRBV18 and TRBJ1-2; D gene unclear. Trimming took 1 base from V and 3 from J, leaving 6 bases between them. CDR1 is KGHSH, CDR2 LQKENI, per germline. The CDR3 sequence is 13 residues long. The CDR3 loop is CASSPLRDYGYTF. The CDR3 DNA follows: TGTGCCAGCTCACCACTGAGGGACTATGGCTACACCTTC.

This chain links TRBV6-5 with TRBJ2-2; D is undetermined. The CDR3 extends over 13 amino acids. Germline lookup yields CDR1 MNHEY and CDR2 SVGAGI. The V end was cut by 5 bases, the J end by 4 bases, with 8 bases between. CDR3 in amino acids: CASSPWPTGELFF. The DNA of the CDR3 is TGTGCCAGCAGTCCATGGCCCACCGGGGAGCTGTTTTTT.

The rearrangement joins TRBV6-4 to TRBJ2-1; TRBD1 agrees at 7 bases. CDR1 MRHNA and CDR2 SNTAGT come from the germline V gene. V shed 5 bases and J 7 bases; nucleotides not matched to a gene: 2. CDR3 length equals 12 residues. The CDR3 loop reads CASSIQGNEQFF. CDR3 DNA sequence: TGTGCCAGCAGTATACAGGGGAATGAGCAGTTCTTC.

The gene calls are TRBV6-5 and TRBJ2-5, with 10 bases fitting TRBD2. The CDR3 sequence is 14 residues long. CDR1 is MNHEY, CDR2 SVGAGI, per germline. J gave up 4 bases and V 2 bases, and 1 base lay outside the gene matches. The CDR3 spells CASSYVAGGETQYF. In DNA, the CDR3 is TGTGCCAGCAGTTACGTAGCGGGAGGAGAGACCCAGTACTTC.

CDR3 bases: TGTGCCAGTAGTACCTCCGGAGGGCCGAACACAGATACGCAGTATTTT. Protein sequence: CASSTSGGPNTDTQYF. The chain has TRBV19 and TRBJ2-3; tentative D call: TRBD2 (6 bases). V was shortened by 4 bases and J by 2 bases, with 16 bases between the two germline ends. The CDR3 loop spans 16 amino acids. The germline gives CDR1 LNHDA, CDR2 SQIVND (reference sequence). The full variable domain, with the rest looked up from reference TRBV19 and TRBJ2-3, is DGGITQSPKYLFRKEGQNVTLSCEQNLNHDAMYWYRQDPGQGLRLIYYSQIVNDFQKGDIAEGYSVSREKKESFPLTVTSAQKNPTAFYLCASSTSGGPNTDTQYFGPGTRLTVL.

V and J are TRBV29-1 and TRBJ2-7; tentatively, D is TRBD2 (6 bases). CDR3 size: 12 residues. The germline V gene encodes CDR1 SQVTM and CDR2 ANQGSEA. V lost 7 bases, J lost 6 bases, and 16 bases lay in between. CDR3: CSAGRRDREQYF. CDR3 sequence (DNA): TGCAGCGCCGGGAGAAGGGATCGCGAGCAGTACTTC.

The chain uses TRBV5-1 and TRBJ2-1; the D gene could be TRBD1 or TRBD2 (5 bases each). Trimming pared 0 bases from V and 5 bases from J, leaving 18 bases between. Germline V lookup: CDR1 SGHRS, CDR2 YFSETQ. The CDR3 is made up of 17 amino acids. This CDR3 reads CASSLDRLRGYDNEQFF. CDR3 bases: TGCGCCAGCAGCTTGGACAGGTTGAGGGGCTACGACAATGAGCAGTTCTTC.

This clone was seen only a few times. Within the sample, other DNA sequences also encode this same CDR3. The V gene is TRBV2, the J gene TRBJ1-5; D unclear. Between the trimmed V and J ends, which lost 6 bases and 1 base, there was a span of 7 bases. Germline V gene sequence: CDR1 SNHLY, CDR2 FYNNEI. The CDR3 is 13 residues long. This CDR3 is CASSLDSNQPQHF. The DNA of the CDR3 is TGTGCCAGCAGCCTGGACAGCAATCAGCCCCAGCATTTT. Together with reference TRBV2 and TRBJ1-5, the CDR3 gives the full variable domain: EPEVTQTPSHQVTQMGQEVILRCVPISNHLYFYWYRQILGQKVEFLVSFYNNEISEKSEIFDDQFSVERPDGSNFTLKIRSTKLEDSAMYFCASSLDSNQPQHFGDGTRLSIL.

The chain joins TRBV5-1 to TRBJ1-4, with D hard to call. V was pared by 1 base and J by 4 bases, with 11 bases between. The CDR3 length is 15 residues. Germline loops: CDR1 SGHRS, CDR2 YFSETQ. The CDR3 region has the DNA TGCGCCAGCAGCTTGTTGTCCGGTAATAATGAAAAACTGTTTTTT. It encodes CASSLLSGNNEKLFF.

The CDR3 region is CASSSEGPSVGANVLTF. The DNA of the CDR3 is TGTGCCAGCAGTTCAGAAGGACCCTCGGTAGGGGCCAACGTCCTGACTTTC. The chain joins TRBV2 to TRBJ2-6; D unclear. Germline CDR1 SNHLY, CDR2 FYNNEI. Trimming stripped 5 bases from V and 4 bases from J, with 18 bases between. The CDR3 is 17 residues long.

This sequence joins TRBV27 and TRBJ1-6; unclear D gene. Looked up from germline, CDR1 is MNHEY and CDR2 is SMNVEV (reference sequence). The ends were cut back, 7 bases at V and 0 bases at J, with 4 bases in the middle. This CDR3 is built from 13 residues. CDR3 in DNA: TGTGCCAGCACCGGCTCCTATAATTCACCCCTCCACTTT. Protein: CASTGSYNSPLHF.

This sequence joins TRBV10-2 and TRBJ2-3, with 8 bases aligning to TRBD2. Per germline, CDR1 WSHSY and CDR2 SAAADI. V shed 1 base, J shed 4 bases, and the junction held 10 bases outside the gene matches. The CDR3 covers 17 residues. This CDR3 reads CASSEYPSGLLADTQYF. DNA for the CDR3: TGCGCCAGCAGTGAGTACCCTAGCGGGCTTTTAGCAGATACGCAGTATTTT.

V and J are TRBV4-3 and TRBJ1-1; D uncertain. The V end was cut by 0 bases, the J end by 5 bases, with 13 bases between. Germline values: CDR1 LGHNA, CDR2 YSLEER. CDR3 length equals 15 residues. CDR3: CASSQDPVRLTEAFF. In DNA form, the CDR3 reads TGCGCCAGCAGCCAAGATCCGGTTAGGTTAACTGAAGCTTTCTTT.

The J gene is TRBJ1-2, the V gene TRBV10-3, with a tentative D call TRBD1 (6 bases). CDR3 length equals 17 residues. The V end lost 8 bases, the J end lost 2 bases, and 24 bases lay between the germline ends. The germline V gene has CDR1 ENHRY and CDR2 SYGVKD. The CDR3 nucleotides are TGTGCCATCGATACGGGGCCAGTAAAAGGGGGGAACTATGGCTACACCTTC. It specifies CAIDTGPVKGGNYGYTF.

The gene calls are TRBV4-3 and TRBJ1-4, with D possibly TRBD1 on 5 matching bases. The CDR3 has 16 amino acids. Trimming stripped 0 bases from V and 2 bases from J, with 10 bases between. Germline loops: CDR1 LGHNA, CDR2 YSLEER. The CDR3 DNA follows: TGCGCCAGCAGCCAAGAATCCAGGGCGACTAATGAAAAACTGTTTTTT. Protein product: CASSQESRATNEKLFF.

The chain uses TRBV4-3 and TRBJ1-4; no clear D. This CDR3 is 16 amino acids long. From germline, CDR1 is LGHNA and CDR2 YSLEER. The ends were cut back, 0 bases at V and 3 bases at J, with 11 bases in the middle. CDR3 sequence reads: CASSQDKSTANEKLFF. The CDR3 DNA reads TGCGCCAGCAGCCAAGATAAGTCGACGGCTAATGAAAAACTGTTTTTT.

Here the CDR3 reads CASSERAGTEAFF. CDR3 sequence (DNA): TGTGCCAGCAGTGAAAGAGCGGGAACTGAAGCTTTCTTT. V usage is TRBV6-1 and J usage is TRBJ1-1, with D unclear. CDR3 size: 13 residues. V lost 2 bases, J lost 5 bases, and 9 bases lay in between. Germline CDR1 MNHNS, CDR2 SASEGT.

The sample holds a few counts of this clone. The V and J genes are TRBV7-9 and TRBJ2-3, with TRBD2 matching 12 bases. The CDR3 runs 16 residues. Germline V gives CDR1 SEHNR, CDR2 FQNEAQ (reference sequence). V was pared by 4 bases and J by 2 bases, with 4 bases of the junction left unmatched. This CDR3 is CASSWTSGTYTDTQYF. CDR3 nucleotides: TGTGCCAGCAGCTGGACTAGCGGGACCTACACAGATACGCAGTATTTT.

The rearrangement uses TRBV2 and TRBJ2-3; D remains ambiguous. V lost 1 base to trimming and J lost 0 bases, with 11 bases between them. The CDR3 covers 16 residues. Germline V gene lookup returns CDR1 SNHLY and CDR2 FYNNEI. CDR3 in DNA: TGTGCCAGCAGTGAAGAGAGACACACTAGCACAGATACGCAGTATTTT. Its translation is CASSEERHTSTDTQYF.

The V call is TRBV2, the J call TRBJ2-2; possible D gene TRBD2, 5 bases. The CDR3 runs 15 residues. V lost 4 bases to trimming and J lost 0 bases, with 9 bases between them. In germline, CDR1 is SNHLY, CDR2 FYNNEI. DNA for the CDR3: TGTGCCAGCAGTGGGACCGGGACGAACACCGGGGAGCTGTTTTTT. Protein: CASSGTGTNTGELFF.

The V gene is TRBV6-5, the J gene TRBJ1-6, with D possibly TRBD1 on 5 matching bases. Trimming shortened V by 1 base and J by 8 bases, and 12 bases separated the two germline ends. This CDR3 contains 15 residues. Germline loops: CDR1 MNHEY, CDR2 SVGAGI. DNA for the CDR3: TGTGCCAGCAGTTACTGGGGGAATAAAGATTCACCCCTCCACTTT. Protein product: CASSYWGNKDSPLHF.

The CDR3 reads CASRDRGNTEAFF. CDR3 sequence (DNA): TGTGCCAGCCGGGACAGGGGGAACACTGAAGCTTTCTTT. V is TRBV19 and J is TRBJ1-1, with TRBD1 matching 10 bases. This CDR3 has 13 residues. J was trimmed by 1 base and V by 9 bases; bases with no gene match: 2. CDR1 is LNHDA, CDR2 SQIVND, per germline (reference sequence). Looking up the rest from reference TRBV19 and TRBJ1-1 gives the full variable domain: DGGITQSPKYLFRKEGQNVTLSCEQNLNHDAMYWYRQDPGQGLRLIYYSQIVNDFQKGDIAEGYSVSREKKESFPLTVTSAQKNPTAFYLCASRDRGNTEAFFGQGTRLTVV.

The chain is built from TRBV5-6 and TRBJ2-7; 8 positions agree with TRBD1. V gave up 3 bases and J gave up 8 bases; unmatched junction bases: 13. Germline V gene data show CDR1 as SGHDT and CDR2 as YYEEEE. CDR3 size: 15 residues. The CDR3 sequence is CASSSAGGAALQQYF. CDR3 sequence (DNA): TGTGCCAGCAGCTCTGCAGGGGGCGCGGCCCTTCAGCAGTACTTC.